What follows are 23 T cell receptor beta chains derived from one specimen sequenced in a study of cytomegalovirus exposure and HLA in healthy donors. PCR used 60 Vbeta primers and 13 Jbeta primers. Produced via immunoSEQ multiplex PCR; TCRdb's table is partial and in-frame only. Of some 100,000 clones in the sample, more than 60% were seen once. The sample taken for sequencing was PBMCs. These TCRs come from a female donor in good health and CMV-seronegative.

This clone showed up just once. This chain links TRBV19 with TRBJ1-6; tentative D call: TRBD1 (5 bases). CDR3 length equals 15 residues. The germline gives CDR1 LNHDA, CDR2 SQIVND (reference sequence). The V end was cut by 4 bases, the J end by 6 bases, with 13 bases between. CDR3 DNA sequence: TGTGCCAGTAGTACATACAACGGGGGTAATTCACCCCTCCACTTT. Amino acids: CASSTYNGGNSPLHF.

The V gene is TRBV5-8, the J gene TRBJ1-2; D gene ambiguous. Trimming pared 4 bases from V and 8 bases from J, leaving 15 bases between. Per germline, CDR1 SGHTS and CDR2 YDEGEE. The CDR3 runs 13 residues. As DNA, the CDR3 is TGTGCCAGCAGCCACGGAGGGATCCGGGGCTACACCTTC. This sequence encodes CASSHGGIRGYTF.

This sequence joins TRBV19 and TRBJ2-1; 9 bases line up with TRBD2. Germline V gene data show CDR1 as LNHDA and CDR2 as SQIVND (reference sequence). This CDR3 spans 16 amino acids. The V segment lost 3 bases and the J segment 7 bases; nucleotides outside the gene matches: 10. The CDR3 DNA sequence: TGTGCCAGTAGTATTCAGGGACTAGCAGCCGTAAATGAGCAGTTCTTC. This encodes CASSIQGLAAVNEQFF.

This clone was seen just once. This rearrangement joins TRBV5-5 to TRBJ2-1, with a tentative D call TRBD1 (7 bases). V shed 7 bases and J shed 7 bases, with 15 bases lying between them. Germline CDR1 reads SGHKS; CDR2 reads YYEKEE (reference sequence). This CDR3 is built from 13 residues. The CDR3 bases are TGTGCCAGCGCTATTCCAGGGGGGAATGAGCAGTTCTTC. Encoded protein: CASAIPGGNEQFF.

The chain joins TRBV6-1 to TRBJ1-5, with D uncertain. CDR3 length: 13 amino acids. CDR1 MNHNS and CDR2 SASEGT come from the germline V gene. V was clipped by 4 bases and J by 7 bases, with 11 bases between them. The CDR3 nucleotides read TGTGCCAGCAGTGTACGGGGTGGGCAGCCCCAGCATTTT. The encoded protein is CASSVRGGQPQHF.

This chain uses TRBV30 with TRBJ1-1; maybe TRBD1 (6 bases). The length of the CDR3 is 13 residues. Germline assignment: CDR1 GTSNPN and CDR2 SVGIG (reference sequence). The CDR3 nucleotides read TGTAGGGGGGGCGGGCGGATTGACACTGAAGCTTTCTTT. It encodes CRGGGRIDTEAFF.

This clone was seen a handful of times. The rearrangement links TRBV4-3 to TRBJ1-2; 10 bases agree with TRBD1. V lost 4 bases and J lost 3; bases outside the gene matches: 2. Germline V CDR1 and CDR2: LGHNA, YSLEER. This CDR3 comprises 14 residues. CDR3 protein: CASSPGQGYYGYTF. CDR3 bases: TGCGCCAGCAGCCCGGGACAGGGGTACTATGGCTACACCTTC.

The V gene is TRBV12-5, the J gene TRBJ2-7, with 8 positions matching TRBD1. Trimming at V came to 5 bases and at J to 5 bases, leaving 8 bases not matched to a gene. CDR1 and CDR2 from the germline V gene are LGHNT and FRNRAP. The CDR3 covers 14 residues. The CDR3 sequence: CASGVGQGGDEQYF. Here the CDR3 DNA reads TGTGCTAGTGGTGTAGGACAGGGAGGCGACGAGCAGTACTTC.

The V call is TRBV30, the J call TRBJ2-7; D is perhaps TRBD2 (5 bases). Germline assignment: CDR1 GTSNPN and CDR2 SVGIG (reference sequence). V dropped 3 bases and J dropped 3 bases, with 15 bases sitting between them. The CDR3 loop spans 14 amino acids. This CDR3 is CAWSESGWIYEQYF. CDR3 nucleotide sequence: TGTGCCTGGAGCGAGTCGGGGTGGATCTACGAGCAGTACTTC.

The chain combines TRBV27 with TRBJ2-5; the match to TRBD2 covers 7 bases. Trimming removed 5 bases from V and 4 bases from J; junction bases left unmatched: 10. The germline CDR1 and CDR2 sequences are MNHEY and SMNVEV (reference sequence). This CDR3 region has 15 residues. The CDR3 DNA is TGTGCCAGCAGTCCGAAAAGGACTAGTCCAGAGACCCAGTACTTC. Residues: CASSPKRTSPETQYF.

In DNA form, the CDR3 reads TGTGCCAGCTCACGAACCGGGACAGAGAATCAGCCCCAGCATTTT. Protein product: CASSRTGTENQPQHF. The chain couples TRBV18 to TRBJ1-5, with 7 bases that match TRBD1. V trimming: 4 bases; J trimming: 4 bases; junction bases outside the gene matches: 7. Germline-derived CDR1 and CDR2 are KGHSH and LQKENI. CDR3 length equals 15 residues.

The rearrangement uses TRBV9 and TRBJ2-7, with D tentatively TRBD2 (7 bases). Trimming cost V 2 bases and J 5 bases, with 14 bases left between them. The CDR3 sequence is 14 residues long. Germline V gene lookup returns CDR1 SGDLS and CDR2 YYNGEE. The chain's CDR3 is CASSVTGGFDEQYF. The CDR3 nucleotides are TGTGCCAGCAGCGTCACGGGGGGCTTCGACGAGCAGTACTTC.

V usage is TRBV6-4 and J usage is TRBJ2-5, with a weak D call TRBD2 (5 bases). V was cut by 5 bases and J by 1 base, with 8 bases left in between. This CDR3 spans 13 amino acids. CDR1 is MRHNA, CDR2 SNTAGT, per germline. The CDR3 nucleotides are TGTGCCAGCAGTAGCGGCCCCCAAGAGACCCAGTACTTC. Residues: CASSSGPQETQYF.

This rearrangement joins TRBV5-1 to TRBJ1-2; 8 nucleotides align to TRBD1. Germline V lookup: CDR1 SGHRS, CDR2 YFSETQ. Trimming cost V 1 base and J 8 bases; bases outside gene matches: 13. The CDR3 loop spans 16 amino acids. The CDR3 here is CASSLIGQGATEGYTF. CDR3 nucleotides: TGCGCCAGCAGCTTGATAGGTCAGGGGGCAACTGAGGGCTACACCTTC. Drawing the rest from reference TRBV5-1 and TRBJ1-2, the complete variable domain is KAGVTQTPRYLIKTRGQQVTLSCSPISGHRSVSWYQQTPGQGLQFLFEYFSETQRNKGNFPGRFSGRQFSNSRSEMNVSTLELGDSALYLCASSLIGQGATEGYTFGSGTRLTVV.

The chain has TRBV6-4 and TRBJ2-2; TRBD1 matches 8 bases. V dropped 2 bases and J dropped 5; count of bases not matched to a gene: 4. Germline V CDR1 and CDR2: MRHNA, SNTAGT. The CDR3 is 15 residues long. The CDR3 sequence is CASSDPGGETGELFF. The CDR3 region has the DNA TGTGCCAGCAGTGACCCAGGGGGCGAAACCGGGGAGCTGTTTTTT.

This clone is a singleton in its sample. The chain carries TRBV27 and TRBJ2-1; the match to TRBD2 covers 7 bases. Germline CDR1 is MNHEY and CDR2 is SMNVEV (reference sequence). This CDR3 comprises 16 residues. The V segment lost 4 bases and the J segment 1 base; nucleotides outside the gene matches: 7. The CDR3 here is CASSSLTSVSYNEQFF. CDR3 DNA: TGTGCCAGCAGTTCCCTCACTAGCGTATCCTACAATGAGCAGTTCTTC.

The chain uses TRBV6-6 and TRBJ1-2, with D possibly being TRBD1 (5 bases). Germline V gene lookup returns CDR1 MNHNY and CDR2 SVGAGI (reference sequence). The CDR3 runs 12 residues. V was cut by 4 bases and J by 3 bases, with 6 bases left in between. The CDR3 sequence is CASSWGDYGYTF. The CDR3 DNA reads as TGTGCCAGCAGTTGGGGGGACTATGGCTACACCTTC.

The chain employs TRBV5-1 and TRBJ2-3, with 8 nucleotides matching TRBD1. The CDR3 extends over 16 amino acids. V gave up 2 bases and J gave up 3 bases; unmatched junction bases: 8. CDR1 and CDR2 (germline): SGHRS, YFSETQ. The CDR3 loop is CASSLSGTGGTDTQYF. DNA for the CDR3: TGCGCCAGCAGCTTATCCGGGACAGGCGGGACAGATACGCAGTATTTT.

The table lists this clone with a count of one. The chain couples TRBV7-8 to TRBJ2-1, with 12 bases matching TRBD1. V was clipped by 4 bases and J by 9 bases; unmatched bases: 10. Germline-derived CDR1 and CDR2 are SGHVS and FQNEAQ. The CDR3 is 16 residues long. The CDR3 sequence: CASSSGRDRGRTEQFF. In DNA form, the CDR3 reads TGTGCCAGCAGCTCAGGTAGGGACAGGGGGCGCACTGAGCAGTTCTTC.

The chain couples TRBV19 to TRBJ2-5; 8 nucleotides match TRBD1. The CDR3 runs 16 residues. V was clipped by 3 bases and J by 5 bases; unmatched bases: 11. The V gene's germline CDR1 is LNHDA and CDR2 SQIVND (reference sequence). The CDR3 region has the DNA TGTGCCAGTAGTATTGTCGGGCTGAACAGGGGGGAGACCCAGTACTTC. Translating it yields CASSIVGLNRGETQYF.

The V and J genes are TRBV6-1 and TRBJ2-7; TRBD1 is a possible D gene (6 bases). Trimming stripped 0 bases from V and 3 bases from J, with 15 bases between. Germline V gives CDR1 MNHNS, CDR2 SASEGT. There are 16 residues in the CDR3. The CDR3 spells CASSEAGTRDRYEQYF. In DNA form, the CDR3 reads TGTGCCAGCAGTGAAGCGGGGACAAGGGACCGCTACGAGCAGTACTTC.

A single count supports this clone. The genes are TRBV7-2 and TRBJ2-2; 7 positions match TRBD1. The germline V gene has CDR1 SGHTA and CDR2 FQGNSA. V lost 4 bases to trimming and J lost 4 bases; unmatched junction nucleotides: 6. The CDR3 has 15 amino acids. This CDR3 is CASSSLTGPTGELFF. The CDR3 DNA is TGTGCCAGCAGCTCCCTGACAGGGCCCACCGGGGAGCTGTTTTTT.

The chain has TRBV6-5 and TRBJ2-7; possible D gene TRBD2, 6 bases. Germline V CDR1 and CDR2: MNHEY, SVGAGI. V was pared by 10 bases and J by 2 bases, with 15 bases between. The CDR3 contains 13 residues. As DNA, the CDR3 is TGTGCCAACTTCCCGGGGAGGCCCTACGAGCAGTACTTC. It is translated as CANFPGRPYEQYF.